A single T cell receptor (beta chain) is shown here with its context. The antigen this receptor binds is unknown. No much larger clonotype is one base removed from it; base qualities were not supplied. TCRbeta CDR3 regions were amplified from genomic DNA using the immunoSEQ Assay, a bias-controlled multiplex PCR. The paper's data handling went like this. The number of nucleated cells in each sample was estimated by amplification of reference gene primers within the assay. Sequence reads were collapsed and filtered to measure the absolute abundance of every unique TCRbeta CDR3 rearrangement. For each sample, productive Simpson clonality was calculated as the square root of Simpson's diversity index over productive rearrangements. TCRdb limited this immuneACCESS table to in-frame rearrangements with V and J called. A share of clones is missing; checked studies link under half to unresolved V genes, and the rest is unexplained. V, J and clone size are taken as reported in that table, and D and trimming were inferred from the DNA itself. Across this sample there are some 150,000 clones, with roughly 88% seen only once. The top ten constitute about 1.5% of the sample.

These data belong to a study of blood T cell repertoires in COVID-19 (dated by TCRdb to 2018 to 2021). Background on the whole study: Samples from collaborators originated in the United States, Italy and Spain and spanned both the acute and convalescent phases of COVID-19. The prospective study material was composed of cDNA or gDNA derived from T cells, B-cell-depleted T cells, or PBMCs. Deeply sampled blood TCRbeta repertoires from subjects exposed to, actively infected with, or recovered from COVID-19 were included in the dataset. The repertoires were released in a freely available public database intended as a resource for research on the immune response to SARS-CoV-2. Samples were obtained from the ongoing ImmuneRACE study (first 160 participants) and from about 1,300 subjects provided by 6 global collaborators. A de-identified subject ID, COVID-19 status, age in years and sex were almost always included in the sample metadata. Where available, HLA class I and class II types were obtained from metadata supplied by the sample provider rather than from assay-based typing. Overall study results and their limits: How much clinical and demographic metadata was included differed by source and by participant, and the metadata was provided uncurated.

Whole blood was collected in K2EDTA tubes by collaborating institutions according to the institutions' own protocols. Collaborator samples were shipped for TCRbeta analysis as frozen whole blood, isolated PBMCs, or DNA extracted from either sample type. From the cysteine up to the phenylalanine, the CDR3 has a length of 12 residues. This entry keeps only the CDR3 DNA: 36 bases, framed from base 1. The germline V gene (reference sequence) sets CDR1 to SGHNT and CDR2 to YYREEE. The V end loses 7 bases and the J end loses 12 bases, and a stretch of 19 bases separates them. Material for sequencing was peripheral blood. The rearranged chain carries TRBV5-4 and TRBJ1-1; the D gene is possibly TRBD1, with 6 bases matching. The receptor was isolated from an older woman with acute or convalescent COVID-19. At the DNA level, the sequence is TGTGCCAGCGGCCTGATACAGGGTTCGCCTTTCTTT. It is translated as CASGLIQGSPFF. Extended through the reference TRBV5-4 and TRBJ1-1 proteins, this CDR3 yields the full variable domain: ETGVTQSPTHLIKTRGQQVTLRCSSQSGHNTVSWYQQALGQGPQFIFQYYREEENGRGNFPPRFSGLQFPNYSSELNVNALELDDSALYLCASGLIQGSPFFGQGTRLTVV.